This is a list of T cell receptor beta chains from one sample in a study of blood T cell repertoires in COVID-19. Generated by immunoSEQ multiplex PCR, the TCRdb table keeps only in-frame clones and is missing some. The data hold 430,000 or so clones, with nearly 90% observed a single time. Sequencing was performed on PBMCs or T cells enriched from blood (not recorded which). The origin of the receptors is a woman between 18 and 29 years old who had been exposed to COVID-19. Both conserved end residues are part of each CDR3. Fields, in order: clone size, J gene, D gene, CDR3 length, V gene, CDR3 DNA, CDR3 protein. A D gene is named only where the DNA matches it firmly. A clone size is listed for some rows: how often the clone was seen (once, few, many), or a class if it is expanded.

. TRBJ1-1 TRBD1 13 TRBV19 TGTGCCAGTAGTTTCCGGGACAGCACTGAAGCTTTCTTT CASSFRDSTEAFF
once TRBJ2-3 . 14 TRBV6-6 TGTGCCAGCAGTTCGATTCAGGGTGGAGATACGCAGTATTTT CASSSIQGGDTQYF
. TRBJ2-3 TRBD1 15 TRBV3-1/TRBV3-2 TGTGCCAGCAGCCAAGAAGGGGGCCGCACAGATACGCAGTATTTT CASSQEGGRTDTQYF
once TRBJ2-7 . 11 TRBV6-5 TGTGCCAGCACCCCGGGGGACGAGCAGTACTTC CASTPGDEQYF
. TRBJ1-4 . 14 TRBV28 TGTGCCAGCAGTTTAGCAGGGGCAGGTGAAAAACTGTTTTTT CASSLAGAGEKLFF
. TRBJ2-2 . 15 TRBV2 TGTGCCAGCAGCGAAGTAAGGGGGGGCACCGGGGAGCTGTTTTTT CASSEVRGGTGELFF
. TRBJ2-4 TRBD1 15 TRBV28 TGTGCCAGCAGTTACAGGGGGCGCGATGGAAACATTCAGTACTTC CASSYRGRDGNIQYF
. TRBJ1-2 . 13 TRBV27 TGTGCCAGCAGTTTTCAGGGCAGCGATGGCTACACCTTC CASSFQGSDGYTF
once TRBJ2-7 . 17 TRBV23-1 TGCGCCAGCAGTCAAGACAGGGTTCGGGGGGGGGACTACGAGCAGTACTTC CASSQDRVRGGDYEQYF
. TRBJ2-3 TRBD2 15 TRBV18 TGTGCCAGCTCACGCCCACTAGCGGACACAGATACGCAGTATTTT CASSRPLADTDTQYF
. TRBJ1-1 . 13 TRBV29-1 TGCAGCGTTGAAGATCCCAGGAACACTGAAGCTTTCTTT CSVEDPRNTEAFF
. TRBJ2-7 TRBD2 16 TRBV27 TGTGCCAGCAGCCCGTTAGGGACTAGCGGCTCCTACGAGCAGTACTTC CASSPLGTSGSYEQYF
. TRBJ1-2 . 16 TRBV25-1 TGTGCCAGCAGTGAGCAACAGGACCTGGGGAACTATGGCTACACCTTC CASSEQQDLGNYGYTF
once TRBJ2-7 . 15 TRBV6-5 TGTGCCAGCAGTTACGGAGGGGTACCCTCCTACGAGCAGTACTTC CASSYGGVPSYEQYF
. TRBJ1-4 TRBD1 15 TRBV10-1 TGCGCCAGCAGTGAGTCGGGACAGGGCCATGAAAAACTGTTTTTT CASSESGQGHEKLFF
. TRBJ2-1 TRBD2 16 TRBV3-1/TRBV3-2 TGTGCCAGCAGCCAATTAAGGCTAGCGGGAGCGGGTGAGCAGTTCTTC CASSQLRLAGAGEQFF
. TRBJ2-7 TRBD1 14 TRBV7-2 TGTGCCAGCAGCTCCACAGGGGATGCCTACGAGCAGTACTTC CASSSTGDAYEQYF
. TRBJ1-5 TRBD1 15 TRBV5-6 TGTGCCAGCAGTATACAGGGGTTCGGGGGCCAGCCCCAGCATTTT CASSIQGFGGQPQHF
. TRBJ2-1 TRBD2 14 TRBV7-9 TGTGCCAGCGAGTGGGAGGGCCTGGGGAATGAGCAGTTCTTC CASEWEGLGNEQFF
few TRBJ1-2 TRBD1 14 TRBV29-1 TGCAGCGTTGATCGGGACAGGGGTAACTATGGCTACACCTTC CSVDRDRGNYGYTF
. TRBJ2-5 . 15 TRBV11-2 TGTGCCAGCAGCAAAATGATGGGGGCGCAAGAGACCCAGTACTTC CASSKMMGAQETQYF
. TRBJ1-2 . 16 TRBV14 TGTGCCAGCAGCCAAAGGCGCAGGGTTCCTAACTATGGCTACACCTTC CASSQRRRVPNYGYTF
once TRBJ2-7 TRBD1 16 TRBV7-2 TGTGCCAGCAGCGCCGGTCCCGGGACAGGTGGACCCGAGCAGTACTTC CASSAGPGTGGPEQYF
. TRBJ2-3 . 18 TRBV4-2 TGTGCCAGCAGCCAAGTTCCCGTAGTAGCGGCTTACACAGATACGCAGTATTTT CASSQVPVVAAYTDTQYF
. TRBJ2-3 . 15 TRBV7-2 TGTGCCAGCAGCCTCCGACTAGGTAGCACAGATACGCAGTATTTT CASSLRLGSTDTQYF
. TRBJ1-1 . 12 TRBV14 TGTGCCAGCAGCCAAGTACGGACTGAAGCTTTCTTT CASSQVRTEAFF
. TRBJ2-3 TRBD2 16 TRBV18 TGTGCCAGCTCACCAGGGACTAGCGGGGGGATGGATACGCAGTATTTT CASSPGTSGGMDTQYF
. TRBJ2-1 . 16 TRBV9 TGTGCCAGCGACCAGGGGGGTAGCCGCCCCTACAATGAGCAGTTCTTC CASDQGGSRPYNEQFF
. TRBJ1-2 . 14 TRBV6-5 TGTGCCAGCAGGACCTCGTGGGGCAACTATGGCTACACCTTC CASRTSWGNYGYTF
. TRBJ1-2 TRBD1 18 TRBV28 TGTGCCAGCAGTTTACCCGGGACAGGGGGCGTTTCTCTCTATGGCTACACCTTC CASSLPGTGGVSLYGYTF
. TRBJ2-6 . 16 TRBV18 TGTGCCAGCTCACCACCACAGGGATCAGGGGCCAACGTCCTGACTTTC CASSPPQGSGANVLTF
once TRBJ2-2 TRBD2 19 TRBV5-1 TGCGCCAGCAGCTTGGGACTAGCGGGGTACATCCCGAACACCGGGGAGCTGTTTTTT CASSLGLAGYIPNTGELFF
. TRBJ1-1 TRBD1 15 TRBV5-4 TGTGCCAGCAGCACTCCGACAGGGGGCCCCACTGAAGCTTTCTTT CASSTPTGGPTEAFF
. TRBJ1-5 . 16 TRBV4-1 TGCGCCAGCAGCCAAGAGGTCAGATATAGCAATCAGCCCCAGCATTTT CASSQEVRYSNQPQHF
. TRBJ2-3 TRBD2 16 TRBV5-1 TGCGCCAGCAGCCCGGGGACTAGCATTTTCACAGATACGCAGTATTTT CASSPGTSIFTDTQYF
. TRBJ1-1 . 13 TRBV15 TGTGCCACCAGCATGAGGGTGAACACTGAAGCTTTCTTT CATSMRVNTEAFF
. TRBJ2-7 TRBD1 14 TRBV19 TGTGCCAGTAGTATCGGACAGGGCTCCTACGAGCAGTACTTC CASSIGQGSYEQYF
. TRBJ1-1 TRBD1 14 TRBV18 TGTGCCAGCTCACCACTTAACGACAGGGTCGGCGCTTTCTTT CASSPLNDRVGAFF
. TRBJ1-6 TRBD1 16 TRBV7-9 TGTGCCAGCAGCGTCCGGGACAGGGGGTTAAGTTCACCCCTCCACTTT CASSVRDRGLSSPLHF
. TRBJ1-4 . 13 TRBV2 TGTGCCACGCCGGACATGAATAATGAAAAACTGTTTTTT CATPDMNNEKLFF
. TRBJ2-7 TRBD1 13 TRBV29-1 TGCAGCGCATTGGGGACAGGAGCCTACGAGCAGTACTTC CSALGTGAYEQYF
. TRBJ1-1 TRBD1 16 TRBV28 TGTGCCAGCAGTCCCTATGGACAGGGCAGAAACACTGAAGCTTTCTTT CASSPYGQGRNTEAFF
. TRBJ1-1 . 12 TRBV6-2/TRBV6-3 TGTGCCAGCAGCAAGGGGAGGATTGAAGCTTTCTTT CASSKGRIEAFF
. TRBJ1-5 TRBD1 17 TRBV28 TGTGCCAGCAGTTTCGGGAACAGGGGGCATAGCAATCAGCCCCAGCATTTT CASSFGNRGHSNQPQHF
few TRBJ1-3 . 17 TRBV28 TGTGCCAGCAGTTTATCAAGACAGCCCGTCTCTGGAAACACCATATATTTT CASSLSRQPVSGNTIYF
. TRBJ1-4 . 12 TRBV4-3 TGCGCCAGCAGCCACCTTAATGAAAAACTGTTTTTT CASSHLNEKLFF
. TRBJ2-7 TRBD2 14 TRBV15 TGTGCCACCAGCACCTTAGCGGGAGCCTACGAGCAGTACTTC CATSTLAGAYEQYF
. TRBJ2-3 TRBD1 16 TRBV28 TGTGCCAGCAGTTCGTCCGGGACAGGGGGCACAGATACGCAGTATTTT CASSSSGTGGTDTQYF
. TRBJ2-3 . 15 TRBV10-3 TGTGCCATCAGTGAGGGGCCTAGCGGCACAGATACGCAGTATTTT CAISEGPSGTDTQYF